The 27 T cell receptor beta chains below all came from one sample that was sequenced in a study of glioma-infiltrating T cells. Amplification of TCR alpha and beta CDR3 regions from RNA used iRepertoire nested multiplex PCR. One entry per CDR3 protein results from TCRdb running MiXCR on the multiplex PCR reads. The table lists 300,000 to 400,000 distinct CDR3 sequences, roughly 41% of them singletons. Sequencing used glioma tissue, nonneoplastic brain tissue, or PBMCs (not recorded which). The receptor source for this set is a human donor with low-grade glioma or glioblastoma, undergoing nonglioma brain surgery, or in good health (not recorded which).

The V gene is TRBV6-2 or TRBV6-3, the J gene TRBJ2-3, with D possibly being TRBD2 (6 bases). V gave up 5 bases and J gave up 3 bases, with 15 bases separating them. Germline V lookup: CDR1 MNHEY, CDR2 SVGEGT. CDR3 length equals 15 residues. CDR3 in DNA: TGTGCCAGCAGTCCAGGACCGGGACTGACAGATACGCAGTATTTT. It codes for CASSPGPGLTDTQYF.

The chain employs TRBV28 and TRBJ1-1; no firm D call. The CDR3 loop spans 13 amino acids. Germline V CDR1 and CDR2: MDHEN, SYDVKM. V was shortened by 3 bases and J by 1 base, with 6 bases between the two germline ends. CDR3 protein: CASSFRQNTEAFF. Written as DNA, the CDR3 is TGTGCCAGCAGTTTTAGACAGAACACTGAAGCTTTCTTT.

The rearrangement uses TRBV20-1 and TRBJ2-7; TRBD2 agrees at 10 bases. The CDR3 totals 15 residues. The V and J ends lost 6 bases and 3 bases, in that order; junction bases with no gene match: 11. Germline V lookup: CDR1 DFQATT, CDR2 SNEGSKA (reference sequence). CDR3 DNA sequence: TGCAGTGCAGAGACCTTAGCGGGAGGCCTCTACGAGCAGTACTTC. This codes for CSAETLAGGLYEQYF.

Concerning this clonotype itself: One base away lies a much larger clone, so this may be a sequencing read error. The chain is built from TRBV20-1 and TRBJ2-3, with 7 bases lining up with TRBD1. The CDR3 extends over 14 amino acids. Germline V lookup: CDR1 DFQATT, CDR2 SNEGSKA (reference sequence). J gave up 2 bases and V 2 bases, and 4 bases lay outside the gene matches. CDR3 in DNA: TGCAGTGCTAGAACGACAGGGTTCACAGATACGCAGTATTTT. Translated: CSARTTGFTDTQYF.

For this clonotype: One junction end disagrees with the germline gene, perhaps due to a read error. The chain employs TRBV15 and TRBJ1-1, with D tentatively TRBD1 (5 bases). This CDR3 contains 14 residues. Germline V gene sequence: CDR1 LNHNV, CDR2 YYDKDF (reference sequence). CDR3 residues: CASSELDMNPEAFF. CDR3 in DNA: TGTGCCAGCAGTGAATTGGACATGAACCCTGAAGCTTTCTTT.

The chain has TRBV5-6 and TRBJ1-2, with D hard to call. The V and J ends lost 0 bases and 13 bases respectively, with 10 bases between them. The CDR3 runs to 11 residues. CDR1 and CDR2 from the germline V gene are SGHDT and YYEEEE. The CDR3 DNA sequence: TGTGCCAGCAGCTTGGACATTATTCTCACCTTC. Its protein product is CASSLDIILTF.

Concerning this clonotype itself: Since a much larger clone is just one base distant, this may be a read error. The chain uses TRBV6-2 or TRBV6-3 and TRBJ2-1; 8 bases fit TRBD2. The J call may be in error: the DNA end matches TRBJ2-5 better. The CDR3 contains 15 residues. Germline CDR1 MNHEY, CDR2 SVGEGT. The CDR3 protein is CASSYGIAGQETQYF. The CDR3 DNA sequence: TGTGCCAGCAGTTACGGAATAGCGGGGCAAGAGACCCAGTACTTC.

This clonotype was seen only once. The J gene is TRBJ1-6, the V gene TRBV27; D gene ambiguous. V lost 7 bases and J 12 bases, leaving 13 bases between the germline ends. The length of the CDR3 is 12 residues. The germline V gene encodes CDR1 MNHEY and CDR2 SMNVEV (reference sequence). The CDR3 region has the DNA TGTGCCAGCATTTACCTCGAGGGACCCCTCCACTTT. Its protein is CASIYLEGPLHF.

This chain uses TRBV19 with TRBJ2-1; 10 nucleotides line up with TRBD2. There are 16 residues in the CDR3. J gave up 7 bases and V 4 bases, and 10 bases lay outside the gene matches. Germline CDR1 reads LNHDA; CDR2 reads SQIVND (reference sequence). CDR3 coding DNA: TGTGCCAGTAGTACAAAAGGACTAGCGGCGAGGAATGAGCAGTTCTTC. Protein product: CASSTKGLAARNEQFF.

Written as DNA, the CDR3 is TGTGCCAGCAGCCCGGCAGTTTCTGGAAACACCATATATTTT. This encodes CASSPAVSGNTIYF. V and J are TRBV7-2 and TRBJ1-3; D call uncertain. CDR1 is SGHTA and CDR2 is FQGNSA in the germline V gene. This CDR3 is 14 amino acids long. The V gene lost 5 bases and the J gene lost 1 base, with 9 bases spanning the gap.

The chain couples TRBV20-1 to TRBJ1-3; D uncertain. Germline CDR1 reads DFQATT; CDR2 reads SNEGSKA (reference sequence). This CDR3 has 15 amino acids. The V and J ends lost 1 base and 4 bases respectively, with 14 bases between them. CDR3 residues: CSARAPGLNGNTIYF. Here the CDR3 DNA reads TGCAGTGCTAGAGCCCCGGGCCTCAACGGAAACACCATATATTTT.

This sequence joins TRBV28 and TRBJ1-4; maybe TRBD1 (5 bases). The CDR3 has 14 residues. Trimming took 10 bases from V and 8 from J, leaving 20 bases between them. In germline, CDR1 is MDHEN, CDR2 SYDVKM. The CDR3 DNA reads TGTGCCACCTCCGGGGCCGTTGGTGGCGAAAAACTGTTTTTT. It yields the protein CATSGAVGGEKLFF. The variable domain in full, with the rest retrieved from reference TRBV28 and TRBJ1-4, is DVKVTQSSRYLVKRTGEKVFLECVQDMDHENMFWYRQDPGLGLRLIYFSYDVKMKEKGDIPEGYSVSREKKERFSLILESASTNQTSMYLCATSGAVGGEKLFFGSGTQLSVL.

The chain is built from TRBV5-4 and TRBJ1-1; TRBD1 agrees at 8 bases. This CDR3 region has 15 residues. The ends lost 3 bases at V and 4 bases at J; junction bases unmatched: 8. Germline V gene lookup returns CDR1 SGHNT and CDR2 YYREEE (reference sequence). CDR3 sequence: CASSSWTGRGTEAFF. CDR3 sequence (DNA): TGTGCCAGCAGCTCTTGGACAGGGCGGGGCACTGAAGCTTTCTTT.

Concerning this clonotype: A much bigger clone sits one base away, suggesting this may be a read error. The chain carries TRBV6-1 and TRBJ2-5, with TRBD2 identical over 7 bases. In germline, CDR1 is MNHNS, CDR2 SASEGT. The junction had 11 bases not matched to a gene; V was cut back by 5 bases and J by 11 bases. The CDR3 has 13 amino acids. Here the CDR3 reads CASSTNPTSAQYF. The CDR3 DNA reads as TGTGCCAGCAGTACAAACCCCACTAGCGCTCAGTACTTC.

DNA of the CDR3: TGTGCCAGCAGTACCCAGGGACAGGGAGACTATGGCTACACCTTC. The encoded protein is CASSTQGQGDYGYTF. The J gene is TRBJ1-2, the V gene TRBV6-5; 9 bases match TRBD1. The CDR3 extends over 15 amino acids. Per germline, CDR1 MNHEY and CDR2 SVGAGI. The V and J ends lost 5 bases and 3 bases, in that order; junction bases with no gene match: 7.

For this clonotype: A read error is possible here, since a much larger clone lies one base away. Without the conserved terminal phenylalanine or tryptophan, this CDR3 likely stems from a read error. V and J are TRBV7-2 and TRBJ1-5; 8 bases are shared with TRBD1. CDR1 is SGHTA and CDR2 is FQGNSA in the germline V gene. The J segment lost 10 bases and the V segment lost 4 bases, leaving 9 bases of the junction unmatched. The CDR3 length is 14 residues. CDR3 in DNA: TGTGCCAGCAGCTCGACCGGGACAGGTCTACCCCAGCATTTA. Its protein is CASSSTGTGLPQHL.

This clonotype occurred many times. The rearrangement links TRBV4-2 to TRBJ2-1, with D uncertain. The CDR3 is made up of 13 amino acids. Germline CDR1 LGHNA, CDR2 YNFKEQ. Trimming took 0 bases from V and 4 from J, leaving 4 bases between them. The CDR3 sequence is CASSQEGYNEQFF. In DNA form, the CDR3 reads TGTGCCAGCAGCCAAGAGGGATACAATGAGCAGTTCTTC.

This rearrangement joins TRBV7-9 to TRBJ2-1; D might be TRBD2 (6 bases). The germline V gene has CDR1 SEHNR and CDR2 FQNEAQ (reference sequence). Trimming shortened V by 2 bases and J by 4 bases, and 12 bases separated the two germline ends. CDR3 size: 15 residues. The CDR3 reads CASSLTGTYYNEQFF. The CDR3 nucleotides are TGTGCCAGCAGCTTAACCGGGACTTATTACAATGAGCAGTTCTTC.

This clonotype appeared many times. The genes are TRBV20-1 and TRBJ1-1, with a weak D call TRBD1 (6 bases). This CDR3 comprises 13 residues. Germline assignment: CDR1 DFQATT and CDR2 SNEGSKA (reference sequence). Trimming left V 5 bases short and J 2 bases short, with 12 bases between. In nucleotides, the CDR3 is TGCAGTGCTGCACAGGGCGTAAACACTGAAGCTTTCTTT. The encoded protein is CSAAQGVNTEAFF.

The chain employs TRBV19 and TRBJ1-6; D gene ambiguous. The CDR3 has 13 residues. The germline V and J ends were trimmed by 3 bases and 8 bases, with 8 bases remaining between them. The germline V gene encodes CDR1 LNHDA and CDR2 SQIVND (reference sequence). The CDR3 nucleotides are TGTGCCAGTAGTATGAGTTGGGATTCACCCCTCCACTTT. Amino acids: CASSMSWDSPLHF.

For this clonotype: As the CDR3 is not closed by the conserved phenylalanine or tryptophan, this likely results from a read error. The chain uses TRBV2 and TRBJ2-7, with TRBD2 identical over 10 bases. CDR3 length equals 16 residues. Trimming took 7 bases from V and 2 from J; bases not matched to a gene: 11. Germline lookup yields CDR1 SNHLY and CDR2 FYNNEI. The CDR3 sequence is CASNARGLARTYEQYS. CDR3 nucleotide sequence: TGTGCCAGCAACGCTAGGGGACTAGCGAGGACCTACGAGCAGTACTCC.

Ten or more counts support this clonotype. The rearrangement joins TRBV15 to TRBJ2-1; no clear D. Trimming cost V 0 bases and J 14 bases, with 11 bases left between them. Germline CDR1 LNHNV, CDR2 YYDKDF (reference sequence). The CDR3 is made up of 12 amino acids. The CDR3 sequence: CATSRDTGLEFF. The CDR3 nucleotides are TGTGCCACCAGCAGAGATACGGGTCTGGAGTTCTTC.

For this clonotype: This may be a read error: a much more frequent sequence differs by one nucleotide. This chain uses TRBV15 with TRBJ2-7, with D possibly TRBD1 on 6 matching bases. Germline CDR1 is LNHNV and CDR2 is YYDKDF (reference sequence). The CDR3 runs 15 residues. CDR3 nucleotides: TGTGCCGCCAGCAGGGGACAAGTGAGCTCCTACGAGCAGTACTTC. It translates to CAASRGQVSSYEQYF.

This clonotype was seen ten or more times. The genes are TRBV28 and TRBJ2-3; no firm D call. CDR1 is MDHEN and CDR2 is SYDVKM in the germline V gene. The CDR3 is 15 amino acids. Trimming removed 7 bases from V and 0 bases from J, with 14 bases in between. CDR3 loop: CASNGFEISTDTQYF. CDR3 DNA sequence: TGTGCCAGCAATGGTTTTGAAATTAGCACAGATACGCAGTATTTT.

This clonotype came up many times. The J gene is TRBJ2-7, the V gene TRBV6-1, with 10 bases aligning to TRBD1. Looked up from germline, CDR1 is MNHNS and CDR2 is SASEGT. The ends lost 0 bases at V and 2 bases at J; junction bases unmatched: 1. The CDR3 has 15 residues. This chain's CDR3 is CASSEAGTGAYEQYF. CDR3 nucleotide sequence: TGTGCCAGCAGTGAAGCAGGGACAGGGGCCTACGAGCAGTACTTC.

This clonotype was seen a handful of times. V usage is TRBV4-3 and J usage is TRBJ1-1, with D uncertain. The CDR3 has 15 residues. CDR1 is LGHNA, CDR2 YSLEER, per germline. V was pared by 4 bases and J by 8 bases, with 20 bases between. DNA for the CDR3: TGCGCCAGCAGCCTTGAGGTATCTTTCTTCTCCGAAGCTTTCTTT. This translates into CASSLEVSFFSEAFF.

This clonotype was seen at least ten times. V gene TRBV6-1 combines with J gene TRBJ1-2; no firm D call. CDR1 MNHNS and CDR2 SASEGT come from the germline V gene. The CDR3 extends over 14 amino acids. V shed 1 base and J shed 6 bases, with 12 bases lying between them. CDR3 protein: CASSEERGEDGYTF. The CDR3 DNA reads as TGTGCCAGCAGTGAAGAGAGAGGAGAGGATGGCTACACCTTC.